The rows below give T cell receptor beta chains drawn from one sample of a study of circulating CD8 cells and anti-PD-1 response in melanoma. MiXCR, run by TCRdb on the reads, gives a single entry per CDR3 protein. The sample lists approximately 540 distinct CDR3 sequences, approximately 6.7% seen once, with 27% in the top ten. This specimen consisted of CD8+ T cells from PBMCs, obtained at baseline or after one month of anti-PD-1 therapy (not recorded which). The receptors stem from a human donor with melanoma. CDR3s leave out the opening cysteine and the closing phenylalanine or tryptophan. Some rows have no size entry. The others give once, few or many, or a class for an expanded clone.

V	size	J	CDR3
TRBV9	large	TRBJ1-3	ASSSGRLTSGNTIY
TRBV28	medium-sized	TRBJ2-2	ASSPPDVPGELF
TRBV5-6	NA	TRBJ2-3	ASTWSGTDTQY
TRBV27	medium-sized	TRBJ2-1	ASSPTRHNEQF
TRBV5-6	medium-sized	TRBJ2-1	ASSLGGPHYNEQF
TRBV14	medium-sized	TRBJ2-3	ASSPLGETTDTQY
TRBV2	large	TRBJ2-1	ASSETSGAYNEQF
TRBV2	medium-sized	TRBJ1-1	ASNHEGWDTEAF
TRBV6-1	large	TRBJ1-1	ASSRGDEAF
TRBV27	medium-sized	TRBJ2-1	ASSSSGPSGRNEQF
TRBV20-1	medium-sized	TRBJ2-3	SANDQGGDTQY
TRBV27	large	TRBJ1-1	ASSLSRTAEAF
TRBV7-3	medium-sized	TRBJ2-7	ASSPMGQVYEQY